These 27 T cell receptor beta chains were all obtained from the same sample, sequenced in a study of early T cells in non-severe SARS-CoV-2 infection. TCRdb analysed the 5' RACE reads with MiXCR anew, one entry per CDR3 protein. Altogether some 87,000 distinct CDR3 sequences are present, 9.5% to 15% being singletons, with the ten largest covering around 1.2%. Sequencing was performed on whole blood. These receptors all come from an adult who was a healthcare worker with PCR-confirmed SARS-CoV-2 infection or an uninfected control (not recorded which).

V gene TRBV5-8 combines with J gene TRBJ2-3, with 14 bases fitting TRBD2. Germline V gene data show CDR1 as SGHTS and CDR2 as YDEGEE. With V trimmed by 4 bases and J by 5 bases, 6 bases remained unmatched. The CDR3 runs 16 residues. CDR3 DNA sequence: TGTGCCAGCAGCCCGGGACTAGCGGGAGCTCTAGATACGCAGTATTTT. It specifies CASSPGLAGALDTQYF.

This clonotype was found many times. This chain uses TRBV29-1 with TRBJ2-7; the D gene is possibly TRBD1 (6 bases). This CDR3 region has 13 residues. CDR1 is SQVTM and CDR2 is ANQGSEA in the germline V gene. Deletions cut 1 base from V and 3 bases from J, with 10 bases between. The DNA of the CDR3 is TGCAGCGTTGAAGCTAGGGACAACTACGAGCAGTACTTC. Its protein is CSVEARDNYEQYF.

This clonotype was seen a handful of times. The chain couples TRBV28 to TRBJ2-7, with a tentative D call TRBD1 (5 bases). Germline V gives CDR1 MDHEN, CDR2 SYDVKM. The CDR3 runs 12 residues. Trimming shortened V by 4 bases and J by 1 base, and 5 bases separated the two germline ends. CDR3: CASSSGSYEQYF. Here the CDR3 DNA reads TGTGCCAGCAGTTCAGGGTCCTACGAGCAGTACTTC.

Comment on this clonotype: A read error may be the cause here, since a much bigger clone is one base away. The chain links TRBV12-3 or TRBV12-4 to TRBJ1-2; 11 bases fit TRBD1. The CDR3 has 14 residues. The CDR3 here is CTSSWTGGSYGYTF. CDR3 DNA sequence: TGTACCAGCAGCTGGACAGGGGGCAGCTATGGCTACACCTTC.

This chain joins TRBV12-3 or TRBV12-4 and TRBJ1-5, with 7 bases fitting TRBD1. The CDR3 is made up of 15 amino acids. J was trimmed by 3 bases and V by 4 bases; bases with no gene match: 6. As DNA, the CDR3 is TGTGCCAGCAGTTCACAGGGGAAGCCCAATCAGCCCCAGCATTTT. Translation: CASSSQGKPNQPQHF.

This clonotype was seen at least ten times. The chain recombines TRBV6-1 with TRBJ1-5; D is possibly TRBD1 (5 bases). Trimming took off 6 bases at V and 0 bases at J, with 15 bases between the two ends. CDR3 size: 16 residues. Per germline, CDR1 MNHNS and CDR2 SASEGT. CDR3 bases: TGTGCCAGCAGCATCCGAGGGGCGAATAGCAATCAGCCCCAGCATTTT. Its translation: CASSIRGANSNQPQHF.

The V and J genes are TRBV9 and TRBJ1-2; TRBD1 aligns across 8 bases. Germline trimming cut 3 bases from V and 3 bases from J; bases unmatched to any gene: 7. The CDR3 extends over 15 amino acids. Looked up from germline, CDR1 is SGDLS and CDR2 is YYNGEE. CDR3: CASSGSDRGHYGYTF. The CDR3 DNA sequence: TGTGCCAGCAGCGGTTCTGACAGGGGACACTATGGCTACACCTTC.

This clonotype showed up just a few times. The chain uses TRBV28 and TRBJ1-5; D unresolved. The V gene lost 4 bases and the J gene lost 0 bases, with 13 bases spanning the gap. The CDR3 runs 16 residues. Germline CDR1 reads MDHEN; CDR2 reads SYDVKM. The DNA of the CDR3 is TGTGCCAGCAGTTCCGCCGGTGGGCATAGCAATCAGCCCCAGCATTTT. It specifies CASSSAGGHSNQPQHF.

This rearrangement joins TRBV11-2 to TRBJ2-1; TRBD2 might be the D (5 bases). V lost 5 bases, J lost 4 bases, and 18 bases lay in between. CDR3 length: 16 residues. Germline V CDR1 and CDR2: SGHAT, FQNNGV. CDR3 amino acids: CASSPRTPVSYNEQFF. Here the CDR3 DNA reads TGTGCCAGCAGCCCCAGGACTCCCGTCAGTTACAATGAGCAGTTCTTC.

This clonotype showed up just a few times. V and J are TRBV12-3 or TRBV12-4 and TRBJ1-1; D uncertain. Trimming shortened V by 5 bases and J by 3 bases, and 13 bases separated the two germline ends. This CDR3 is 14 amino acids long. The CDR3 coding sequence is TGTGCCAGCAGTCTCCAGGATGGGGACACTGAAGCTTTCTTT. It yields the protein CASSLQDGDTEAFF.

This clonotype has a handful of counts. The V gene is TRBV29-1, the J gene TRBJ1-1, with 7 bases aligning to TRBD1. The CDR3 spans 14 residues. J lost 0 bases, V lost 1 base, and 2 bases had no gene match. Germline V gives CDR1 SQVTM, CDR2 ANQGSEA. The CDR3 protein is CSVEGDSMNTEAFF. The CDR3 DNA is TGCAGCGTTGAAGGGGACAGCATGAACACTGAAGCTTTCTTT.

This clonotype was recorded many times. The chain combines TRBV11-3 with TRBJ2-3; D is possibly TRBD2 (6 bases). The CDR3 sequence is 16 residues long. Trimming removed 5 bases from V and 2 bases from J, with 17 bases in between. Germline loops: CDR1 SGHNT, CDR2 YENEEA. CDR3 amino acids: CASSLRRGTSTDTQYF. DNA of the CDR3: TGTGCCAGCAGCCTAAGACGCGGGACTTCCACAGATACGCAGTATTTT.

The sample holds many counts of this clonotype. The chain links TRBV6-6 to TRBJ1-5; maybe TRBD1 (6 bases). Trimming pared 2 bases from V and 3 bases from J, leaving 11 bases between. Germline V gene lookup returns CDR1 MNHNY and CDR2 SVGAGI (reference sequence). The CDR3 is 15 amino acids. CDR3 in DNA: TGTGCCAGCAGTTACCGGGGGGGCCTCAATCAGCCCCAGCATTTT. Translated, it gives CASSYRGGLNQPQHF.

A remark on this clonotype: At one end, the junction sequence differs from germline, possibly due to a read error. This chain links TRBV11-3 with TRBJ2-1; TRBD2 is a possible D gene (5 bases). Per germline, CDR1 SGHNT and CDR2 YENEEA. The CDR3 is 13 residues long. The CDR3, as DNA: TGTGCCAGCAGCGTGGACTCCCACAATGAGCAGTTCTTC. It specifies CASSVDSHNEQFF. The full variable domain, rest sourced from reference TRBV11-3 and TRBJ2-1, is EAGVVQSPRYKIIEKKQPVAFWCNPISGHNTLYWYLQNLGQGPELLIRYENEEAVDDSQLPKDRFSAERLKGVDSTLKIQPAELGDSAVYLCASSVDSHNEQFFGPGTRLTVL.

This clonotype occurred many times. V usage is TRBV5-4 and J usage is TRBJ2-3; 10 positions agree with TRBD2. The CDR3 contains 15 residues. Germline values: CDR1 SGHNT, CDR2 YYREEE (reference sequence). V lost 7 bases to trimming and J lost 5 bases; unmatched junction nucleotides: 10. The CDR3 sequence: CASSRSGGVGDTQYF. The CDR3 nucleotides read TGTGCCAGCTCTAGGAGCGGGGGGGTAGGAGATACGCAGTATTTT.

The gene calls are TRBV7-2 and TRBJ2-3; D gene uncertain. The CDR3 is made up of 12 amino acids. In germline, CDR1 is SGHTA, CDR2 FQGNSA. Trimming removed 4 bases from V and 6 bases from J, with 8 bases in between. The CDR3 DNA follows: TGTGCCAGCAGCTCTTTCGGGGATACGCAGTATTTT. Translated, it gives CASSSFGDTQYF.

The gene calls are TRBV9 and TRBJ2-3; no reliable D call. The V and J ends lost 1 base and 1 base respectively, with 7 bases between them. This CDR3 has 14 amino acids. CDR1 and CDR2 (germline): SGDLS, YYNGEE. CDR3 region: CASSVRAGTDTQYF. DNA for the CDR3: TGTGCCAGCAGCGTAAGGGCAGGCACAGATACGCAGTATTTT. Looking up the rest from reference TRBV9 and TRBJ2-3 gives the full variable domain: DSGVTQTPKHLITATGQRVTLRCSPRSGDLSVYWYQQSLDQGLQFLIQYYNGEERAKGNILERFSAQQFPDLHSELNLSSLELGDSALYFCASSVRAGTDTQYFGPGTRLTVL.

This clonotype has just one count. The CDR3 here is CASSLGKGAFGYTF. The CDR3 DNA sequence: TGTGCCAGCAGCTTAGGCAAGGGGGCCTTTGGCTACACCTTC. This chain links TRBV7-2 with TRBJ1-2; TRBD1 matches 7 bases. Trimming took 1 base from V and 7 from J; bases not matched to a gene: 6. The CDR3 sequence is 14 residues long. Germline V lookup: CDR1 SGHTA, CDR2 FQGNSA.

This clonotype has more than one count but fewer than ten. This CDR3 is CASSQVRVDSYEQYF. As DNA, the CDR3 is TGTGCCAGCAGCCAGGTCCGGGTCGACTCCTACGAGCAGTACTTC. This chain links TRBV14 with TRBJ2-7, with D hard to call. Germline CDR1 reads SGHDN; CDR2 reads FVKESK. The CDR3 spans 15 residues. V was clipped by 3 bases and J by 0 bases, with 12 bases between them.

The V gene is TRBV20-1, the J gene TRBJ1-1; weak D call: TRBD1 (5 bases). The germline V gene has CDR1 DFQATT and CDR2 SNEGSKA (reference sequence). V lost 3 bases and J 0 bases, leaving 8 bases between the germline ends. This CDR3 has 13 residues. The CDR3 sequence: CSASRALNTEAFF. The CDR3 region has the DNA TGCAGTGCTAGCAGGGCTTTGAACACTGAAGCTTTCTTT.

The table lists this clonotype with many counts. This chain connects TRBV6-6 to TRBJ2-7; 7 nucleotides agree with TRBD1. J gave up 4 bases and V 5 bases, and 11 bases lay outside the gene matches. The CDR3 is made up of 15 amino acids. Looked up from germline, CDR1 is MNHNY and CDR2 is SVGAGI (reference sequence). In DNA form, the CDR3 reads TGTGCCAGCAGTGCCAACAGGGGCGACCTGTACGAGCAGTACTTC. Its protein product is CASSANRGDLYEQYF.

In its sample, this clonotype was seen once. The chain employs TRBV28 and TRBJ2-1, with 7 bases that match TRBD1. The germline V gene encodes CDR1 MDHEN and CDR2 SYDVKM. With V trimmed by 1 base and J by 7 bases, 7 bases remained unmatched. The CDR3 has 15 residues. The CDR3 region has the DNA TGTGCCAGCAGTTTATCGGCCAGGGGGAGTAATGAGCAGTTCTTC. This translates into CASSLSARGSNEQFF.

The sample holds many counts of this clonotype. V is TRBV19 and J is TRBJ2-7; tentatively, D is TRBD1 (6 bases). This CDR3 has 14 residues. Trimming left V 7 bases short and J 3 bases short, with 16 bases between. From germline, CDR1 is LNHDA and CDR2 SQIVND (reference sequence). The CDR3 here is CASMGQGKDYEQYF. CDR3 bases: TGTGCCAGTATGGGTCAGGGGAAAGACTACGAGCAGTACTTC.

This clonotype appeared a few times. The chain links TRBV18 to TRBJ2-5; D gene uncertain. The germline gives CDR1 KGHSH, CDR2 LQKENI. V gave up 0 bases and J gave up 9 bases, with 11 bases separating them. CDR3 length: 13 amino acids. CDR3 DNA: TGTGCCAGCTCACCACCGGGCAGCGTGGCCCAGTACTTC. Its translation is CASSPPGSVAQYF.

This clonotype was detected a few times. V and J are TRBV7-9 and TRBJ2-3, with 11 bases aligning to TRBD1. This CDR3 region has 12 residues. Losses at the gene ends were 5 bases for V and 13 bases for J; bases not matched to a gene: 5. Germline V gene data show CDR1 as SEHNR and CDR2 as FQNEAQ (reference sequence). CDR3 residues: CASSRGQGAKYF. As DNA, the CDR3 is TGTGCCAGCAGCCGAGGACAGGGGGCGAAGTATTTT.

This sequence joins TRBV7-6 and TRBJ1-1, with TRBD1 matching 7 bases. Germline V CDR1 and CDR2: SGHVS, FNYEAQ. The junction had 8 bases not matched to a gene; V was cut back by 4 bases and J by 3 bases. The CDR3 is 15 residues long. In DNA form, the CDR3 reads TGTGCCAGCAGCTCCTCGACAGGGTCAGACACTGAAGCTTTCTTT. It encodes CASSSSTGSDTEAFF.

This clonotype was seen ten or more times. V gene TRBV28 combines with J gene TRBJ1-3, with D uncertain. CDR3 length: 17 residues. Trimming took off 7 bases at V and 3 bases at J, with 22 bases between the two ends. Germline loops: CDR1 MDHEN, CDR2 SYDVKM. CDR3: CASTATGPFSVGNTIYF. The CDR3 region has the DNA TGTGCCAGCACCGCCACCGGGCCGTTCTCCGTTGGAAACACCATATATTTT.